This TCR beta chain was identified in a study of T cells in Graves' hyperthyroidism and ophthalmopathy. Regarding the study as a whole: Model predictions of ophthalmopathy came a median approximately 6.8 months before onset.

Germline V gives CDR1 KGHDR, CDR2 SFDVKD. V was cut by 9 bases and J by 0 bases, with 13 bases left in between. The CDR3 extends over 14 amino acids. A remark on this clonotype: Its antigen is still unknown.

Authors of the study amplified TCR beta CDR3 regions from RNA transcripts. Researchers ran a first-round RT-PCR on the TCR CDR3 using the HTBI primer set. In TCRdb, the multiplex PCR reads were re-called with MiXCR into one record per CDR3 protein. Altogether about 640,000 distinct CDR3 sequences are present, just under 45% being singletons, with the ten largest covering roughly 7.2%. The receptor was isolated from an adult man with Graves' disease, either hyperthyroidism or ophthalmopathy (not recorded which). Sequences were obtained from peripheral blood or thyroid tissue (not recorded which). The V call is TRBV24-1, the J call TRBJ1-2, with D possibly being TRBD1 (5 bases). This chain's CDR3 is CATSGTGTNYGYTF. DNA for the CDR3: TGTGCCACCTCAGGGACGGGAACTAACTATGGCTACACCTTC.